Listed below are T cell receptor beta chains from one sample, sequenced in a study of CD8 T cells in ankylosing spondylitis. TCRdb re-derived calls from the 5' RACE reads in MiXCR, one entry per CDR3 protein. The data show 250,000 to 300,000 distinct CDR3 sequences, around 20% seen once. The sample consisted of blood, either unsorted or a sorted T cell fraction (not recorded which). These receptors were collected from a male donor with ankylosing spondylitis or in good health (not recorded which). The CDR3 runs from the conserved cysteine through the conserved F or W. The D gene is left open where the match is weak. Size tells how often a clone was seen (once, few, many) or the class of an expanded clone, and some rows leave it out.

TRBV29-1,.,TRBD2,TRBJ2-3,13,TGCAGCGTTGGGGCGGGAGGGCCAGATACGCAGTATTTT,CSVGAGGPDTQYF
TRBV3-1,.,.,TRBJ1-2,13,TGTGCCAGCAGCCAAGCGGCAGACTATGGCTACACCTTC,CASSQAADYGYTF
TRBV10-3,few,.,TRBJ2-3,13,TGTGCCATCGGATGGGGGGCCGCAGATACGCAGTATTTT,CAIGWGAADTQYF
TRBV12-3/TRBV12-4,.,TRBD1,TRBJ2-4,14,TGTGCCAGCAGTTACAGACAGGGGACAAACATTCAGTACTTC,CASSYRQGTNIQYF
TRBV29-1,.,.,TRBJ2-3,16,TGCAGTGCTCCCCACGACAAGACGCTGAACACAGATACGCAGTATTTT,CSAPHDKTLNTDTQYF
TRBV5-1,few,TRBD2,TRBJ2-1,14,TGCGCCAGCAGCTCCATAGCGGGAGCTTATGAGCAGTTCTTC,CASSSIAGAYEQFF
TRBV6-1,few,TRBD1,TRBJ1-6,14,TGTGCCAGCACCCCACAGGGGGTAGCTTCACCCCTCCACTTT,CASTPQGVASPLHF
TRBV30,.,.,TRBJ1-2,14,TGTGCCTGGAGTGTGAAGGGACGGGGCTATGGCTACACCTTC,CAWSVKGRGYGYTF
TRBV5-6,few,.,TRBJ1-5,11,TGTGCCAGCAGGGTGGGAGGACCCCAGCATTTT,CASRVGGPQHF
TRBV29-1,many,TRBD2,TRBJ2-3,15,TGCAGCGCCGGGACTAGCGGGATCACGGGCCATACGCAGTATTTT,CSAGTSGITGHTQYF
TRBV20-1,few,TRBD2,TRBJ2-3,14,TGCAGTGCTAGAGCTAGCGGGATCACAGATACGCAGTATTTT,CSARASGITDTQYF
TRBV7-9,few,.,TRBJ2-1,14,TGTGCCAGCAGCTCCCGGACAGATTACAATGAGCAGTTCTTC,CASSSRTDYNEQFF
TRBV6-1,.,.,TRBJ1-5,16,TGTGCCAGCAGAGCCGGGAGGGGAAATAGCAATCAGCCCCAGCATTTT,CASRAGRGNSNQPQHF
TRBV12-3/TRBV12-4,.,TRBD2,TRBJ2-1,15,TGTGCCAGCAGTTTAAGGACTAGCGGGATGGATGAGCAGTTCTTC,CASSLRTSGMDEQFF
TRBV20-1,few,.,TRBJ2-6,13,TGCAGTGCTAGACAGGAGGGGGCCAACGTCCTGACTTTC,CSARQEGANVLTF
TRBV29-1,few,TRBD1,TRBJ1-2,14,TGCAGCGTTGTTTTGACAGGGGCCAGCTATGGCTACACCTTC,CSVVLTGASYGYTF
TRBV5-6,.,.,TRBJ1-4,16,TGTGCCAGCAGCTCGGTTTGGACAGCAACTAATGAAAAACTGTTTTTT,CASSSVWTATNEKLFF
TRBV20-1,many,.,TRBJ1-6,15,TGCAGTGCGAGGTCCCAGGGACACTATAATTCACCCCTCCACTTT,CSARSQGHYNSPLHF
TRBV7-3,.,.,TRBJ2-6,14,TGTGCCACAGGGGACAAAGCTGGGGCCAACGTCCTGACTTTC,CATGDKAGANVLTF
TRBV5-1,many,.,TRBJ1-1,13,TGCGCCAGCAGCTTTGATCGGGGAACTGAAGCTTTCTTT,CASSFDRGTEAFF
TRBV6-6,few,.,TRBJ1-2,12,TGTGCCAGCAGTCACACTAACTATGGCTACACCTTC,CASSHTNYGYTF
TRBV29-1,few,TRBD1,TRBJ1-1,13,TGCAGCGTGTGGGGACAGATGAACACTGAAGCTTTCTTT,CSVWGQMNTEAFF
TRBV20-1,few,.,TRBJ1-4,12,TGCAGTGCTAGTACAACTAATGAAAAACTGTTTTTT,CSASTTNEKLFF
TRBV20-1,.,.,TRBJ2-1,16,TGCAGTGCTAGGGGTGCAGATCTTAGCTCCTACAATGAGCAGTTCTTC,CSARGADLSSYNEQFF
TRBV7-3,.,TRBD2,TRBJ2-1,18,TGTGCCAGCAGCTTAATGGGCGCGGGGCGGGGGAGATACAATGAGCAGTTCTTC,CASSLMGAGRGRYNEQFF
TRBV24-1,.,.,TRBJ2-1,13,TGTGCCACCAGTGATTTAGGCATCAATGAGCAGTTCTTC,CATSDLGINEQFF
TRBV10-3,few,TRBD1,TRBJ1-2,14,TGTGCCATCAGTGAGTCGCACAGGGGCGGGGGCTACACCTTC,CAISESHRGGGYTF
TRBV10-3,many,.,TRBJ1-5,16,TGTGCCATCAGTGATACCGATGCGGGCGGCAATCAGCCCCAGCATTTT,CAISDTDAGGNQPQHF
TRBV12-3/TRBV12-4,many,.,TRBJ2-1,11,TGTGCCAGCAGTTTAGTGGGGGGAACGATCTTC,CASSLVGGTIF
TRBV20-1,.,.,TRBJ2-3,15,TGCAGTGCTAGTCCCCTAGCGAGACGCACAGATACGCAGTATTTT,CSASPLARRTDTQYF
TRBV7-3,.,.,TRBJ1-6,15,TGTGCCAGCAGCTTATTCACAGGGTTTACTTCACCCCCCCACTTT,CASSLFTGFTSPPHF
TRBV11-3,.,TRBD2,TRBJ2-2,15,TGTGCCAGCAGCCAGGGACTAGCGGGCACCGGGGAGCTGTTTTTT,CASSQGLAGTGELFF
TRBV5-5,many,TRBD2,TRBJ2-1,15,TGTGCCAGCAGCCAACTAGCGGGAGGGTTCAATGAGCAGTTCTTC,CASSQLAGGFNEQFF
TRBV7-3,few,.,TRBJ2-3,15,TGTGCCAGCAGCTTAAGGACGGGAGTGGCAGATACGCAGTATTTT,CASSLRTGVADTQYF
TRBV29-1,many,TRBD2,TRBJ2-3,16,TGCAGCGTTTCCTACTCTACTAGCGGGAGCACAGATACGCAGTATTTT,CSVSYSTSGSTDTQYF
TRBV5-1,.,TRBD2,TRBJ2-3,16,TGCGCCAGCAGCCACGGGACTAGCGGGAGGACAGATACGCAGTATTTT,CASSHGTSGRTDTQYF
TRBV12-3/TRBV12-4,few,TRBD1,TRBJ2-3,16,TGTGCCAGCAGTTTGTCCAACAGGGGGCCTACAGATACGCAGTATTTT,CASSLSNRGPTDTQYF
TRBV12-3/TRBV12-4,.,TRBD2,TRBJ2-5,16,TGTGCCAGCAGTCCCCCCCCGCCGGGGGGGAGAGAGACCCAGTACTTC,CASSPPPPGGRETQYF
TRBV6-5,once,.,TRBJ1-4,15,TGTGCCAGCAGTTACGGAACACCACCTAATGAAAAACTGTTTTTT,CASSYGTPPNEKLFF